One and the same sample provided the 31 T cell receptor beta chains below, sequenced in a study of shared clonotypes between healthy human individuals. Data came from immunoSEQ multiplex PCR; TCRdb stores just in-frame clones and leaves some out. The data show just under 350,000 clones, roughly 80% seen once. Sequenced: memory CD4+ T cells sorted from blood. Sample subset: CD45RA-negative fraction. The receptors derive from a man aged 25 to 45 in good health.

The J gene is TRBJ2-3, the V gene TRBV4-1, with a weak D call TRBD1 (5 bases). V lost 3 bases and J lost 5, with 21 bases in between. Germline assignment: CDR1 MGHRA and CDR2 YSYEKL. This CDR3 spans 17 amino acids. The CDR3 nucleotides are TGCGCCAGCAGCCATGTAGCTCAGGGAAACAGGAAAGATACGCAGTATTTT. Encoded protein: CASSHVAQGNRKDTQYF.

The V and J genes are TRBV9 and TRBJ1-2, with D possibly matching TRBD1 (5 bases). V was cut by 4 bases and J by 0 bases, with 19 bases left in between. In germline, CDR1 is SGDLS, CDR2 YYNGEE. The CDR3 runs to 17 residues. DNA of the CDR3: TGTGCCAGCAGCTCCCGGGGCGGGGTCCCTACTAACTATGGCTACACCTTC. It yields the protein CASSSRGGVPTNYGYTF.

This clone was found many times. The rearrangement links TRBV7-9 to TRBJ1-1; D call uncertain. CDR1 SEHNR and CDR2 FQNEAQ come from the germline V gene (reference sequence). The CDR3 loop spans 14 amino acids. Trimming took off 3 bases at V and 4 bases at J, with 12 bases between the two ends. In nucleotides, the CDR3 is TGTGCCAGCAGCTTCGGTCAAGGTAGCACTGAAGCTTTCTTT. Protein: CASSFGQGSTEAFF.

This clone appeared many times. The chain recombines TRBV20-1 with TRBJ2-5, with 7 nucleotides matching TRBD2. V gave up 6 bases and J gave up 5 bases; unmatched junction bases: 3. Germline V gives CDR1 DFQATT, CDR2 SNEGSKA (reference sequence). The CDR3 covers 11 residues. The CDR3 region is CSADSGETQYF. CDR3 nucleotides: TGCAGTGCCGATAGCGGGGAGACCCAGTACTTC.

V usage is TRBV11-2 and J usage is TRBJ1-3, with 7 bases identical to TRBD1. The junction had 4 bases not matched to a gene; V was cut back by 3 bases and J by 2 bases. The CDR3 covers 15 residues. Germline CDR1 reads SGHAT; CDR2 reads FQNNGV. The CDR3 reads CASSFQGVAGNTIYF. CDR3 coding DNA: TGTGCCAGCAGCTTTCAGGGGGTCGCTGGAAACACCATATATTTT. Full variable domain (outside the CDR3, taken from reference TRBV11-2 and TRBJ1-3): EAGVAQSPRYKIIEKRQSVAFWCNPISGHATLYWYQQILGQGPKLLIQFQNNGVVDDSQLPKDRFSAERLKGVDSTLKIQPAKLEDSAVYLCASSFQGVAGNTIYFGEGSWLTVV.

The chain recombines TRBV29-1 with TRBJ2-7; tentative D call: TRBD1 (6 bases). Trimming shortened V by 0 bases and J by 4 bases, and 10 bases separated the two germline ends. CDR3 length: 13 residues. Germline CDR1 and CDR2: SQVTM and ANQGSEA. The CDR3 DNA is TGCAGCGTTGAAGATGGGGGCAGATACGAGCAGTACTTC. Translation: CSVEDGGRYEQYF.

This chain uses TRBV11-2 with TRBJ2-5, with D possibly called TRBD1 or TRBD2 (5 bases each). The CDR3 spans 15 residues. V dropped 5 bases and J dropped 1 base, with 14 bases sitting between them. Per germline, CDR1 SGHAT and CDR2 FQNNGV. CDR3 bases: TGTGCCAGCAGCCGTAGAGGGGTTCCCCAAGAGACCCAGTACTTC. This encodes CASSRRGVPQETQYF.

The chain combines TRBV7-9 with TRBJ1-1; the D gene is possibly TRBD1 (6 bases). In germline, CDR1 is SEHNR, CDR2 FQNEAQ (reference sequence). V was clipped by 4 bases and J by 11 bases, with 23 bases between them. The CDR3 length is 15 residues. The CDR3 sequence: CASSYGMGANREAFF. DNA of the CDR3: TGTGCCAGCAGCTACGGAATGGGGGCCAACCGGGAGGCTTTCTTT.

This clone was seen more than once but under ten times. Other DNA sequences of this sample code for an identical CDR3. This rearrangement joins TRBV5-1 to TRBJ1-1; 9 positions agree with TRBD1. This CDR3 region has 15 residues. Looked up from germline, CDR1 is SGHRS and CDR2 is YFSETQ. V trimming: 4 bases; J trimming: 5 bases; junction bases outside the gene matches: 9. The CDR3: CASSPPRQGGTEAFF. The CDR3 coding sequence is TGCGCCAGCAGCCCCCCGAGACAGGGGGGGACTGAAGCTTTCTTT.

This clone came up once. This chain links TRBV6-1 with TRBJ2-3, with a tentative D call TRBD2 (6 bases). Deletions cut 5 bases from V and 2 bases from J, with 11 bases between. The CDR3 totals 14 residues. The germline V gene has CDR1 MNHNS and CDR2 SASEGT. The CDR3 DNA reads TGTGCCAGCAGTAATAGCGGACCCACAGATACGCAGTATTTT. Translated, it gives CASSNSGPTDTQYF.

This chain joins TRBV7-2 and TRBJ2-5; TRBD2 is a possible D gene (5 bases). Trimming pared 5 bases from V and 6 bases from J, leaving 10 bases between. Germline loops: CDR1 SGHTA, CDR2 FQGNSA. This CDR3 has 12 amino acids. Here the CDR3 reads CASSLEVQTQYF. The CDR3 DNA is TGTGCCAGCAGCCTGGAGGTTCAGACCCAGTACTTC.

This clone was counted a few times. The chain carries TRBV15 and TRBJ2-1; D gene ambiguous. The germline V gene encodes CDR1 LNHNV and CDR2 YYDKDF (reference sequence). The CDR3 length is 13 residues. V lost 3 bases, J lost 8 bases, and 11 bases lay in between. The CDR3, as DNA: TGTGCCACCAGCAGGGACGGGCGACATGAGCAGTTCTTC. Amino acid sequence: CATSRDGRHEQFF.

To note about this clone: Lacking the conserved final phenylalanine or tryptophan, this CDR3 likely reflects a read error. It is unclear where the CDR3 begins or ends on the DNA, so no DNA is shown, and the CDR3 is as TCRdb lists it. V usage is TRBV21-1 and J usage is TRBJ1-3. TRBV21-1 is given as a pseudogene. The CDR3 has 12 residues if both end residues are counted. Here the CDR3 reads CASITFGNTIYL.

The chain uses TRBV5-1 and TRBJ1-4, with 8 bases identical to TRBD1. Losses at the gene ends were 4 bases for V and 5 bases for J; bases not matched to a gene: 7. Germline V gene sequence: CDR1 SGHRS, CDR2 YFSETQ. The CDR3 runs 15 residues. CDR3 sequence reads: CASSPTGTGNEKLFF. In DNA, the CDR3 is TGCGCCAGCAGCCCCACCGGGACAGGCAATGAAAAACTGTTTTTT.

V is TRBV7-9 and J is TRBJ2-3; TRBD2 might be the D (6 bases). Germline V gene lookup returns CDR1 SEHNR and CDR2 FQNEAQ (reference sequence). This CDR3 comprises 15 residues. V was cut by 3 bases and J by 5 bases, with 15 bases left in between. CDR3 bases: TGTGCCAGCAGCTTTAGCCAGATGGAGGGAGATACGCAGTATTTT. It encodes CASSFSQMEGDTQYF.

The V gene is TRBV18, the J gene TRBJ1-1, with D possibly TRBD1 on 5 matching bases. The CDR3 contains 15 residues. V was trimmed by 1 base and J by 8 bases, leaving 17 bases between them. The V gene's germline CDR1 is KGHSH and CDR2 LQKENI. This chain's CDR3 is CASSPLGGGQGEAFF. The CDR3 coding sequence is TGTGCCAGCTCACCACTTGGGGGAGGCCAGGGAGAAGCTTTCTTT.

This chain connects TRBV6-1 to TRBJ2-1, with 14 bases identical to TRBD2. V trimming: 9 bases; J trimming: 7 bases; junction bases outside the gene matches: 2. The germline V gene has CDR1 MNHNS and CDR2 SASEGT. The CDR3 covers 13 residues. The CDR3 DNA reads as TGTGCCAGTGGACTAGCGGGAGGAAATGAGCAGTTCTTC. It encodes CASGLAGGNEQFF.

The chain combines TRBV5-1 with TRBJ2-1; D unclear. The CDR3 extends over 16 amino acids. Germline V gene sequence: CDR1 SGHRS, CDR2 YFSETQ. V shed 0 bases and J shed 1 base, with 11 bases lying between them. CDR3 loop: CASSLDPAWSYNEQFF. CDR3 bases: TGCGCCAGCAGCTTGGACCCCGCGTGGTCCTACAATGAGCAGTTCTTC.

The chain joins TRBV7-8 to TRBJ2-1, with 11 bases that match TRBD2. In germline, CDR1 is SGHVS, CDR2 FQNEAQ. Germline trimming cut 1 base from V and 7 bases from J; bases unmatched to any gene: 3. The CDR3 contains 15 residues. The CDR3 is CASSLVRTSGNEQFF. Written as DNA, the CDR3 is TGTGCCAGCAGCTTAGTTCGGACTAGCGGGAATGAGCAGTTCTTC.

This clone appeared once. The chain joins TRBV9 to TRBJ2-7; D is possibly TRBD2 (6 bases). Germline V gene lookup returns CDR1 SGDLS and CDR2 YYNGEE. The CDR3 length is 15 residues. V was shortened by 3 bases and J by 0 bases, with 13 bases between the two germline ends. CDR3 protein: CASSAGSDNSYEQYF. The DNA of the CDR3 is TGTGCCAGCAGCGCCGGGAGCGACAACTCCTACGAGCAGTACTTC.

The CDR3 DNA sequence: TGTGCCAGCAGTTACTCTTTTTCGAACACTGAAGCTTTCTTT. The encoded protein is CASSYSFSNTEAFF. V gene TRBV6-6 combines with J gene TRBJ1-1; D is ambiguous. The germline CDR1 and CDR2 sequences are MNHNY and SVGAGI (reference sequence). Trimming took off 0 bases at V and 1 base at J, with 6 bases between the two ends. This CDR3 contains 14 residues.

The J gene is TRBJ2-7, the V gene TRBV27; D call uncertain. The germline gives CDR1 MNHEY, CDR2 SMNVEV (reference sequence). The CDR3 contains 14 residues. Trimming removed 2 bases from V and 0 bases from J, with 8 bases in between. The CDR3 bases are TGTGCCAGCAGTTTAACCAGGACCTCCTACGAGCAGTACTTC. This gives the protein CASSLTRTSYEQYF.

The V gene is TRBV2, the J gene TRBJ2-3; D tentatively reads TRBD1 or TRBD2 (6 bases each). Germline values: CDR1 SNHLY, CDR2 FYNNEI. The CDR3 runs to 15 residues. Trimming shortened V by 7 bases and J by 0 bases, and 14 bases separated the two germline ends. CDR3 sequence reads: CASMEGGFSTDTQYF. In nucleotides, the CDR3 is TGTGCCAGCATGGAGGGGGGCTTTAGCACAGATACGCAGTATTTT.

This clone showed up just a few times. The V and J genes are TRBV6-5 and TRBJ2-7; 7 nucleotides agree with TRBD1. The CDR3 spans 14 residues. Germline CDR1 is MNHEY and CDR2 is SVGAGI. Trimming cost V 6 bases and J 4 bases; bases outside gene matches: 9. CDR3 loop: CASRSTGVTYEQYF. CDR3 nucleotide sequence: TGTGCCAGCAGATCAACAGGGGTAACATACGAGCAGTACTTC.

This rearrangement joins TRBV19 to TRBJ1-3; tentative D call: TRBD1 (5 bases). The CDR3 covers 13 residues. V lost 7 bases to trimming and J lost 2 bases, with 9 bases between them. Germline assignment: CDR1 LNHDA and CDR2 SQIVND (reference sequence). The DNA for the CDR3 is TGTGCCAGTACCCAGACAGCTGGAAACACCATATATTTT. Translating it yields CASTQTAGNTIYF.

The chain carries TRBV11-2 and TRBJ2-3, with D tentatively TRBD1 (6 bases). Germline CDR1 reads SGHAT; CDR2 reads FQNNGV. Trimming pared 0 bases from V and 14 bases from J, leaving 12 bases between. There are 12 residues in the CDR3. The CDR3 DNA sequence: TGTGCCAGCAGCTTAGATTTGGGGGCCACGTATTTT. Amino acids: CASSLDLGATYF.

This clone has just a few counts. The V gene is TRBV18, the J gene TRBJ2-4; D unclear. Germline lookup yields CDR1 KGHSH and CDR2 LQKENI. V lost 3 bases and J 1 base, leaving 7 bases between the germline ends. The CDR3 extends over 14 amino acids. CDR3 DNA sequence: TGTGCCAGCTCACCCCCAGTCGCCAAAAACATTCAGTACTTC. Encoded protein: CASSPPVAKNIQYF.

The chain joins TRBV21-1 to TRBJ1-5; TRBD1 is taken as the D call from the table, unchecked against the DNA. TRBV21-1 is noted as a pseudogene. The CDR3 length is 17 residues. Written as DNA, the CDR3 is TGTGCCAGCAGCAAACCCAAGGACAGGGGTGGGAATCAGCCCCAGCATTTT. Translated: CASSKPKDRGGNQPQHF.

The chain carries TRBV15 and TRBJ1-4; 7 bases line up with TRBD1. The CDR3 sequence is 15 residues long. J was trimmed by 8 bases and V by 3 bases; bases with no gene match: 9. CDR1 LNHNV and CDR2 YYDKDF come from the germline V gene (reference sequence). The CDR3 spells CATSSDRQGREKLFF. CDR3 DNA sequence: TGTGCCACCAGCAGCGACCGACAGGGCCGGGAAAAACTGTTTTTT.

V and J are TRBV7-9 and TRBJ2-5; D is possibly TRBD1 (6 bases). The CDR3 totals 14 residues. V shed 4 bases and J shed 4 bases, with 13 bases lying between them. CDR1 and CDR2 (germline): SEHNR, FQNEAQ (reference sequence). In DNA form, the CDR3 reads TGTGCCAGCAGCTCAGGGGACATGCGAGAGACCCAGTACTTC. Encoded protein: CASSSGDMRETQYF.

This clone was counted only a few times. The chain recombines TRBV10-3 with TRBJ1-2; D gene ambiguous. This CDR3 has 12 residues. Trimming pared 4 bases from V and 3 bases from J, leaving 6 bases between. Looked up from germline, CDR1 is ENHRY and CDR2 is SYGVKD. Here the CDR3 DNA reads TGTGCCATCAGTGGGACTGACTATGGCTACACCTTC. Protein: CAISGTDYGYTF.